This is a list of T cell receptor beta chains from one sample in a study of cytomegalovirus exposure and HLA in healthy donors. The assay was immunoSEQ multiplex PCR, and TCRdb's table has in-frame clones only and misses some. The table lists 150,000 or so clones, over 70% of them singletons. The sample was PBMCs. Every receptor here comes from a man aged 50-60 years in good health and CMV-seropositive. Each CDR3 is given with its conserved first and last residue. Each record gives: D gene, V gene, J gene, CDR3 length, CDR3 protein. A D gene is named only where the DNA matches it firmly.

D gene: TRBD1
V gene: TRBV9
J gene: TRBJ2-1
CDR3 length: 15
CDR3 protein: CASSEGQGPYNEQFF

D gene: TRBD1
V gene: TRBV9
J gene: TRBJ1-6
CDR3 length: 16
CDR3 protein: CASSTRPDRANSPLHF

D gene: TRBD2
V gene: TRBV5-6
J gene: TRBJ2-5
CDR3 length: 15
CDR3 protein: CASSLYGGAGETQYF

D gene: .
V gene: TRBV19
J gene: TRBJ2-2
CDR3 length: 14
CDR3 protein: CASSSGRSTGELFF

D gene: .
V gene: TRBV29-1
J gene: TRBJ1-2
CDR3 length: 13
CDR3 protein: CSVEPTGLYGYTF

D gene: .
V gene: TRBV4-1
J gene: TRBJ2-1
CDR3 length: 18
CDR3 protein: CASSARDTPQHSYNEQFF

D gene: TRBD1
V gene: TRBV28
J gene: TRBJ2-1
CDR3 length: 14
CDR3 protein: CASSRTGGYNEQFF

D gene: TRBD2
V gene: TRBV29-1
J gene: TRBJ2-3
CDR3 length: 13
CDR3 protein: CSVLLAGVHTQYF

D gene: TRBD1
V gene: TRBV27
J gene: TRBJ1-6
CDR3 length: 17
CDR3 protein: CASSLVTGQGENSPLHF

D gene: .
V gene: TRBV9
J gene: TRBJ2-7
CDR3 length: 14
CDR3 protein: CASSVGPLAYEQYF

D gene: .
V gene: TRBV6-1
J gene: TRBJ2-7
CDR3 length: 14
CDR3 protein: CASSPYRESYEQYF

D gene: TRBD1
V gene: TRBV28
J gene: TRBJ1-3
CDR3 length: 16
CDR3 protein: CASRTTTGGLGNTIYF

D gene: .
V gene: TRBV5-6
J gene: TRBJ2-1
CDR3 length: 14
CDR3 protein: CASRRPAGNNEQFF

D gene: TRBD2
V gene: TRBV7-3
J gene: TRBJ2-2
CDR3 length: 15
CDR3 protein: CASSHGGAVTGELFF

D gene: .
V gene: TRBV6-5
J gene: TRBJ1-4
CDR3 length: 14
CDR3 protein: CASSLDRTGEKLFF

D gene: .
V gene: TRBV30
J gene: TRBJ1-2
CDR3 length: 13
CDR3 protein: CASGVGVKYGYTF

D gene: TRBD1
V gene: TRBV5-1
J gene: TRBJ2-3
CDR3 length: 15
CDR3 protein: CASSPGQGRTDTQYF

D gene: .
V gene: TRBV27
J gene: TRBJ1-1
CDR3 length: 14
CDR3 protein: CASTPRGGNTEAFF

D gene: .
V gene: TRBV7-3
J gene: TRBJ2-7
CDR3 length: 14
CDR3 protein: CASSLLGAGNEQYF

D gene: TRBD1
V gene: TRBV27
J gene: TRBJ1-6
CDR3 length: 16
CDR3 protein: CASRSKTGEVSSPLHF

D gene: .
V gene: TRBV2
J gene: TRBJ2-4
CDR3 length: 13
CDR3 protein: CASSGFGKNIQYF

D gene: TRBD1
V gene: TRBV6-5
J gene: TRBJ2-7
CDR3 length: 14
CDR3 protein: CASRGTGGNYEQYF

D gene: TRBD2
V gene: TRBV5-1
J gene: TRBJ2-2
CDR3 length: 18
CDR3 protein: CASSPGLAGGLNTGELFF

D gene: .
V gene: TRBV5-4
J gene: TRBJ1-1
CDR3 length: 16
CDR3 protein: CASSLVSGPLNTEAFF

D gene: .
V gene: TRBV2
J gene: TRBJ1-1
CDR3 length: 13
CDR3 protein: CARKGGRDTEAFF

D gene: TRBD2
V gene: TRBV4-1
J gene: TRBJ2-5
CDR3 length: 15
CDR3 protein: CASSPRYGAGGTQYF

D gene: .
V gene: TRBV5-1
J gene: TRBJ2-5
CDR3 length: 15
CDR3 protein: CASSLGLTNEETQYF

D gene: .
V gene: TRBV4-3
J gene: TRBJ1-2
CDR3 length: 15
CDR3 protein: CASSQVPGSSYGYTF

D gene: TRBD1
V gene: TRBV6-5
J gene: TRBJ1-6
CDR3 length: 15
CDR3 protein: CASRDRGDYNSPLHF

D gene: TRBD2
V gene: TRBV6-5
J gene: TRBJ2-1
CDR3 length: 16
CDR3 protein: CASSYRLAGGPYEQFF

D gene: .
V gene: TRBV6-5
J gene: TRBJ1-5
CDR3 length: 13
CDR3 protein: CASSRGVYQPQHF

D gene: TRBD2
V gene: TRBV2
J gene: TRBJ2-7
CDR3 length: 16
CDR3 protein: CASSEATRGLAGEQYF

D gene: .
V gene: TRBV19
J gene: TRBJ2-7
CDR3 length: 15
CDR3 protein: CASSPAGAPSYEQYF

D gene: TRBD1
V gene: TRBV2
J gene: TRBJ1-4
CDR3 length: 15
CDR3 protein: CASSVLGQGSEKLFF

D gene: .
V gene: TRBV2
J gene: TRBJ1-5
CDR3 length: 13
CDR3 protein: CASSTGRDQPQHF

D gene: .
V gene: TRBV7-6
J gene: TRBJ2-2
CDR3 length: 16
CDR3 protein: CASSLISGRRAGELFF

D gene: .
V gene: TRBV4-2
J gene: TRBJ2-7
CDR3 length: 15
CDR3 protein: CASSQVSGVGYEQYF

D gene: .
V gene: TRBV19
J gene: TRBJ1-2
CDR3 length: 15
CDR3 protein: CASTSRGSISYGYTF

D gene: .
V gene: TRBV6-1
J gene: TRBJ1-5
CDR3 length: 12
CDR3 protein: CAIRGGGQPQHF

D gene: TRBD1
V gene: TRBV2
J gene: TRBJ2-7
CDR3 length: 16
CDR3 protein: CASSEPRQGSSYEQYF

D gene: .
V gene: TRBV9
J gene: TRBJ2-5
CDR3 length: 13
CDR3 protein: CASSPRGKETQYF

D gene: TRBD1
V gene: TRBV7-9
J gene: TRBJ2-3
CDR3 length: 12
CDR3 protein: CASRPTGDTQYF

D gene: TRBD2
V gene: TRBV30
J gene: TRBJ2-7
CDR3 length: 14
CDR3 protein: CAWGTSGGPYEQYF

D gene: .
V gene: TRBV6-6
J gene: TRBJ1-1
CDR3 length: 16
CDR3 protein: CASRKTLQLMNTEAFF

D gene: .
V gene: TRBV7-8
J gene: TRBJ2-2
CDR3 length: 14
CDR3 protein: CASSSTGVAGELFF

D gene: TRBD2
V gene: TRBV7-7
J gene: TRBJ2-5
CDR3 length: 16
CDR3 protein: CASSSGLAGGYETQYF

D gene: .
V gene: TRBV15
J gene: TRBJ2-7
CDR3 length: 13
CDR3 protein: CATSRDPGKEQYF

D gene: TRBD1
V gene: TRBV2
J gene: TRBJ1-5
CDR3 length: 14
CDR3 protein: CASSAGQGDQPQHF

D gene: TRBD2
V gene: TRBV6-5
J gene: TRBJ2-2
CDR3 length: 14
CDR3 protein: CASRASGNTGELFF

D gene: .
V gene: TRBV6-1
J gene: TRBJ2-7
CDR3 length: 13
CDR3 protein: CASSDLGPYEQYF

D gene: .
V gene: TRBV28
J gene: TRBJ1-1
CDR3 length: 15
CDR3 protein: CASSLSPAMNTEAFF

D gene: TRBD1
V gene: TRBV14
J gene: TRBJ1-2
CDR3 length: 15
CDR3 protein: CASSQVRTGSNGYTF

D gene: .
V gene: TRBV27
J gene: TRBJ2-7
CDR3 length: 13
CDR3 protein: CASSLGLAQEQYF